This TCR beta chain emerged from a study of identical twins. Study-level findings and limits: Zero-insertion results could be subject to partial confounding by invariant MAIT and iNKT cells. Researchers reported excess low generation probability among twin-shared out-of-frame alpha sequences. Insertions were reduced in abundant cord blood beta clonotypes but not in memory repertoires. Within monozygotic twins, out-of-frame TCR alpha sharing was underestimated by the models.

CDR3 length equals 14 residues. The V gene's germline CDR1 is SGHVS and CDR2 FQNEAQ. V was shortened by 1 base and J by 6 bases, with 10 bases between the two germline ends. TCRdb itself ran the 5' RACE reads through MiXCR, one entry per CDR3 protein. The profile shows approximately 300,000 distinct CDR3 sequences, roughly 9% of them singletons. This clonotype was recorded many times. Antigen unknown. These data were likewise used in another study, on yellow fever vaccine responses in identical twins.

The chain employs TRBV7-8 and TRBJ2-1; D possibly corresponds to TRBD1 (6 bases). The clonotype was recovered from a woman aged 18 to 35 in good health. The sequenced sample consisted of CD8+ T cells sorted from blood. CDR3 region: CASSLEAGVNEQFF. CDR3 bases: TGTGCCAGCAGCTTAGAGGCAGGGGTCAATGAGCAGTTCTTC.